Shown below are 20 T cell receptor beta chains from a single sample sequenced in a study of Ad26.COV2.S vaccination and SARS-CoV-2 variants. The table came from immunoSEQ multiplex PCR; TCRdb's copy has only in-frame clones and leaves some out. The table records approximately 360,000 clones, about 80% of them present only once. Treatment described: around 19 received Ad26.COV2.S at low or high dose, single or two shots; about 5 received placebo; per-sample allocation not given. Specimen acquisition occurred on day 63 following the initial vaccine or placebo injection. The material sequenced was peripheral blood, taken in a trial of Ad26.COV2.S vaccine versus placebo. The receptor source for this set is a person between 18 and 60 years old who received the Ad26.COV2.S COVID-19 vaccine or a placebo.

The rearrangement links TRBV7-8 to TRBJ1-2; the D is unclear. V dropped 7 bases and J dropped 0 bases, with 15 bases sitting between them. CDR3 size: 15 residues. Germline lookup yields CDR1 SGHVS and CDR2 FQNEAQ. The CDR3 is CASKDRAFSNYGYTF. The DNA of the CDR3 is TGTGCCAGCAAGGATCGGGCTTTCTCTAACTATGGCTACACCTTC.

The J gene is TRBJ2-3, the V gene TRBV7-9; TRBD2 matches 11 bases. CDR3 length equals 15 residues. The trim removed 5 bases at V and 7 bases at J, leaving 8 bases unmatched. From germline, CDR1 is SEHNR and CDR2 FQNEAQ (reference sequence). For the CDR3, the DNA is TGTGCCAGCAGCAATCCGGGACTAGCGGAATATACGCAGTATTTT. Residues: CASSNPGLAEYTQYF.

V is TRBV9 and J is TRBJ1-6; D remains unclear. This CDR3 comprises 14 residues. Germline V CDR1 and CDR2: SGDLS, YYNGEE. V was pared by 4 bases and J by 4 bases, with 9 bases between. The CDR3: CASSPRNYNSPLHF. In DNA form, the CDR3 reads TGTGCCAGCAGCCCAAGAAATTATAATTCACCCCTCCACTTT.

The gene calls are TRBV24-1 and TRBJ1-2, with D maybe TRBD1 (5 bases). The CDR3 has 13 amino acids. Germline V CDR1 and CDR2: KGHDR, SFDVKD. Between the trimmed V and J ends, which lost 4 bases and 2 bases, there was a span of 7 bases. For the CDR3, the DNA is TGTGCCACCAGTGACGGGACCAACTATGGCTACACCTTC. Protein: CATSDGTNYGYTF.

V is TRBV5-1 and J is TRBJ2-3; 10 bases line up with TRBD2. The CDR3 spans 17 residues. Germline CDR1 SGHRS, CDR2 YFSETQ. Trimming removed 2 bases from V and 4 bases from J; junction bases left unmatched: 10. The CDR3 reads CASSFGLAGALSDTQYF. In nucleotides, the CDR3 is TGCGCCAGCAGCTTTGGTCTAGCGGGGGCCCTGTCAGATACGCAGTATTTT.

V and J are TRBV6-5 and TRBJ2-5; possibly TRBD2 for D (7 bases). V lost 7 bases, J lost 5 bases, and 17 bases lay in between. Germline V CDR1 and CDR2: MNHEY, SVGAGI. This CDR3 has 14 amino acids. This CDR3 is CASNPGGAAETQYF. Written as DNA, the CDR3 is TGTGCCAGCAACCCGGGGGGCGCCGCTGAGACCCAGTACTTC.

The V gene is TRBV30, the J gene TRBJ2-7, with D hard to call. CDR3 length equals 14 residues. Germline V gene data show CDR1 as GTSNPN and CDR2 as SVGIG (reference sequence). With 0 bases removed from V and 0 bases from J, the gap between germline ends came to 9 bases. The CDR3 nucleotides read TGTGCCTGGAGTGTGGGCGGTTTCTCCTACGAGCAGTACTTC. It translates to CAWSVGGFSYEQYF.

The V call is TRBV2, the J call TRBJ2-5; 10 nucleotides align to TRBD2. V lost 8 bases, J lost 5 bases, and 14 bases stayed unmatched. The CDR3 runs 16 residues. CDR1 is SNHLY, CDR2 FYNNEI, per germline. CDR3 nucleotides: TGTGCCAGCGGATGGTTGGCTAGCGGGAGCCCCGAGACCCAGTACTTC. Residues: CASGWLASGSPETQYF.

The rearrangement uses TRBV7-2 and TRBJ1-5; D gene unclear. The V gene lost 5 bases and the J gene lost 4 bases, with 9 bases spanning the gap. The CDR3 loop spans 13 amino acids. Looked up from germline, CDR1 is SGHTA and CDR2 is FQGNSA. CDR3 region: CASSRGWNQPQHF. CDR3 bases: TGTGCCAGCAGCCGGGGTTGGAATCAGCCCCAGCATTTT.

The chain is built from TRBV5-4 and TRBJ2-7, with a weak D call TRBD1 (7 bases). Trimming removed 5 bases at V and 2 bases at J, with 17 bases between. The CDR3 has 15 residues. Germline V gives CDR1 SGHNT, CDR2 YYREEE (reference sequence). CDR3: CASSETGRNPYEQYF. CDR3 DNA: TGTGCCAGCAGTGAGACAGGGAGGAATCCCTACGAGCAGTACTTC.

V usage is TRBV2 and J usage is TRBJ1-6; 7 bases are shared with TRBD1. V lost 5 bases and J lost 5; bases outside the gene matches: 9. Germline V CDR1 and CDR2: SNHLY, FYNNEI. The CDR3 spans 16 residues. CDR3 DNA sequence: TGTGCCAGCAGTTTACAGGGGTTGCTTAATAATTCACCCCTCCACTTT. It codes for CASSLQGLLNNSPLHF.

The rearrangement links TRBV9 to TRBJ1-3; possible D gene TRBD1, 5 bases. Germline V gene lookup returns CDR1 SGDLS and CDR2 YYNGEE. The CDR3 loop spans 14 amino acids. The V gene lost 2 bases and the J gene lost 4 bases, with 10 bases spanning the gap. This chain's CDR3 is CASSVGRDGNTIYF. The CDR3 DNA is TGTGCCAGCAGCGTGGGACGGGACGGAAACACCATATATTTT.

The chain combines TRBV7-2 with TRBJ2-7; 8 nucleotides align to TRBD1. Germline lookup yields CDR1 SGHTA and CDR2 FQGNSA. The CDR3 totals 15 residues. The trim removed 5 bases at V and 4 bases at J, leaving 10 bases unmatched. CDR3 loop: CASSRSGTGQYEQYF. CDR3 sequence (DNA): TGTGCCAGCAGCCGTTCGGGGACAGGACAATACGAGCAGTACTTC.

CDR3 coding DNA: TGTGCCAGCAGGACGGGAGCCCAAGAGACCCAGTACTTC. Translated, it gives CASRTGAQETQYF. The chain carries TRBV3-1 (or the pseudogene TRBV3-2) and TRBJ2-5; possibly TRBD2 for D (6 bases). Germline CDR1 LGHDT, CDR2 YNNKEL (reference sequence). The CDR3 is made up of 13 amino acids. The V and J ends lost 6 bases and 1 base respectively, with 9 bases between them.

This clone was detected a few times. J is TRBJ2-1 and V is TRBV19; 9 bases are shared with TRBD2. This CDR3 spans 18 amino acids. V lost 7 bases and J lost 6; bases outside the gene matches: 19. CDR1 LNHDA and CDR2 SQIVND come from the germline V gene (reference sequence). CDR3: CASTIRVAGEPFPNEQFF. The CDR3 region has the DNA TGTGCCAGTACTATTCGGGTAGCGGGGGAGCCTTTCCCCAATGAGCAGTTCTTC.

The chain links TRBV6-2 or TRBV6-3 to TRBJ2-7, with TRBD2 matching over 7 bases. Looked up from germline, CDR1 is MNHEY and CDR2 is SVGEGT. The CDR3 consists of 15 residues. V lost 0 bases and J lost 5; bases outside the gene matches: 7. CDR3 DNA: TGTGCCAGCAGTTACTCAGCGGGAAACGAGGACGAGCAGTACTTC. It is translated as CASSYSAGNEDEQYF.

The chain joins TRBV5-4 to TRBJ2-3, with 8 bases lining up with TRBD2. Germline CDR1 SGHNT, CDR2 YYREEE (reference sequence). The V gene end was trimmed by 0 bases and the J gene end by 5 bases; junction bases not matched to a gene: 8. The CDR3 has 16 amino acids. The CDR3: CASSLAGRAEKDTQYF. The CDR3 nucleotides read TGTGCCAGCAGCTTGGCCGGGAGGGCCGAGAAAGATACGCAGTATTTT.

The V and J genes are TRBV19 and TRBJ2-1, with D maybe TRBD1 (6 bases). The CDR3 covers 13 residues. Germline values: CDR1 LNHDA, CDR2 SQIVND (reference sequence). Trimming removed 6 bases from V and 5 bases from J, with 11 bases in between. The CDR3 DNA follows: TGTGCCAGTAGGACAGGCGTTAACAATGAGCAGTTCTTC. It is translated as CASRTGVNNEQFF.

This clone turned up a few times. The chain carries TRBV7-9 and TRBJ1-5; 9 bases line up with TRBD1. CDR3 length: 16 amino acids. The ends lost 6 bases at V and 1 base at J; junction bases unmatched: 7. Germline CDR1 is SEHNR and CDR2 is FQNEAQ (reference sequence). CDR3 sequence (DNA): TGTGCCAGCAGTCATACAGGGGGCGGGAGCAATCAGCCCCAGCATTTT. Protein sequence: CASSHTGGGSNQPQHF.

V and J are TRBV20-1 and TRBJ1-5; D not resolved. V shed 3 bases and J shed 0 bases, with 6 bases lying between them. Germline V gives CDR1 DFQATT, CDR2 SNEGSKA (reference sequence). This CDR3 is 13 amino acids long. The CDR3 spells CSASGDSNQPQHF. The CDR3 coding sequence is TGCAGTGCTAGTGGAGATAGCAATCAGCCCCAGCATTTT.